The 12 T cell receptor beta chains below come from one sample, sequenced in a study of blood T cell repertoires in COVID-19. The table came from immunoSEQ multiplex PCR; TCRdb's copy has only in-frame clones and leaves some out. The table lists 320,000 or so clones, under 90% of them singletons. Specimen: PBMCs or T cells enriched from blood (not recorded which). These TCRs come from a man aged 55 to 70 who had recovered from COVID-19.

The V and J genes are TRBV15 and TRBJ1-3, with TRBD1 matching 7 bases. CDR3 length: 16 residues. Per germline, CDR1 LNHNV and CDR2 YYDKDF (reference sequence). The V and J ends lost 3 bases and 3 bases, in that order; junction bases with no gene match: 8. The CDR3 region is CATSSGRGTVGNTIYF. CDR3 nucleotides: TGTGCCACCAGCAGCGGAAGGGGGACAGTTGGAAACACCATATATTTT.

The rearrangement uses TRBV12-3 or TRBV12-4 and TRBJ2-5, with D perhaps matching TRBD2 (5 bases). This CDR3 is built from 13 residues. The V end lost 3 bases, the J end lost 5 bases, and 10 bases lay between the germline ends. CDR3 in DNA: TGTGCCAGCAGTTTTCAACGGAGGGAGACCCAGTACTTC. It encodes CASSFQRRETQYF.

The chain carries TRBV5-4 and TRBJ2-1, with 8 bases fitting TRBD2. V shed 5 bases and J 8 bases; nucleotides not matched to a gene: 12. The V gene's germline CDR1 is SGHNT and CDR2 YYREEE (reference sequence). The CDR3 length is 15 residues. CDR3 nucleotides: TGTGCCAGCAGGACCGATTGGGCGGGAGGTCATGAGCAGTTCTTC. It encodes CASRTDWAGGHEQFF.

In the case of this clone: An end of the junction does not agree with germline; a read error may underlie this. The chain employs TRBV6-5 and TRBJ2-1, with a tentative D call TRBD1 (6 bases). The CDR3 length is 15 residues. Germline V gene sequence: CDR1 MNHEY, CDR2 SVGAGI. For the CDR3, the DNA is TGTGCTAGCAGAGGAGACAGGTCTGAAAACAATGAGCAGTTCTTC. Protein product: CASRGDRSENNEQFF.

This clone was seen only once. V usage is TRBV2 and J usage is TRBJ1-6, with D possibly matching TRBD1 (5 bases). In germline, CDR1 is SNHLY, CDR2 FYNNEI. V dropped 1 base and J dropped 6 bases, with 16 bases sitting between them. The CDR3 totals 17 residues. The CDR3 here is CASSEVSGGGTNSPLHF. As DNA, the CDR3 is TGTGCCAGCAGTGAAGTAAGTGGGGGGGGGACTAATTCACCCCTCCACTTT.

The chain's CDR3 is CASSPSGVPYEQYF. The CDR3 nucleotides read TGTGCCAGCAGCCCCAGCGGGGTCCCTTACGAGCAGTACTTC. The rearrangement uses TRBV6-5 and TRBJ2-7; 7 bases line up with TRBD2. The V gene end was trimmed by 6 bases and the J gene end by 4 bases; junction bases not matched to a gene: 9. The CDR3 sequence is 14 residues long. Germline V CDR1 and CDR2: MNHEY, SVGAGI.

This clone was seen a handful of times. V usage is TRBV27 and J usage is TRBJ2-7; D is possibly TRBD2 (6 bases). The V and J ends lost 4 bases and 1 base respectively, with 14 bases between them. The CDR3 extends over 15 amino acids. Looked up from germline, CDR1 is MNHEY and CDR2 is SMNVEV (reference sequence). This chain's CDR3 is CASSSAGYKSYEQYF. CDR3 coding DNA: TGTGCCAGCAGTTCCGCGGGGTATAAGTCCTACGAGCAGTACTTC.

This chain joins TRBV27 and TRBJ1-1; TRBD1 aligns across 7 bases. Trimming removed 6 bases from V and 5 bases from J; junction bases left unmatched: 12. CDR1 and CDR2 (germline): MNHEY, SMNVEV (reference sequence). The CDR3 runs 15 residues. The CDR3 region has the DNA TGTGCCAGCAGACGGGACAGAGGCGAACGGACTGAAGCTTTCTTT. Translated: CASRRDRGERTEAFF.

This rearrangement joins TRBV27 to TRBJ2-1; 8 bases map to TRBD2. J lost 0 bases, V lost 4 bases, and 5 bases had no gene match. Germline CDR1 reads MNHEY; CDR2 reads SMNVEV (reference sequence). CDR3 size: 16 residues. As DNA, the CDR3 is TGTGCCAGCAGTTCAAGCGGGAGAGGCTCCTACAATGAGCAGTTCTTC. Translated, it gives CASSSSGRGSYNEQFF.

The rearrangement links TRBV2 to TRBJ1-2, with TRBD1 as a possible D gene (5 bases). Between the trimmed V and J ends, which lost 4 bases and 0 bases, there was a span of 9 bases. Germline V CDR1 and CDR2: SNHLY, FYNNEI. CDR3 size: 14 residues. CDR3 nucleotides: TGTGCCAGCAGTGCAACAGGATCTAACTATGGCTACACCTTC. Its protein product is CASSATGSNYGYTF.

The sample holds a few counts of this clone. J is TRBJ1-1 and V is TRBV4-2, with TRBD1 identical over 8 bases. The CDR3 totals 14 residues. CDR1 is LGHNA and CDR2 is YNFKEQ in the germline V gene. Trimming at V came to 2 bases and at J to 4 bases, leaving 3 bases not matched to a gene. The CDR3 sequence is CASSQQDRVTEAFF. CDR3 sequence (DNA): TGTGCCAGCAGCCAACAGGACAGGGTCACTGAAGCTTTCTTT.

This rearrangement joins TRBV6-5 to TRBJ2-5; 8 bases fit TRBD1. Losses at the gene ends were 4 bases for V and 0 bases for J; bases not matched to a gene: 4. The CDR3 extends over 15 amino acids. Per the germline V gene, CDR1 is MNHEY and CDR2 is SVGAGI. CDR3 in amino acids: CASSSGQGYQETQYF. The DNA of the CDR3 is TGTGCCAGCAGTTCCGGACAGGGCTACCAAGAGACCCAGTACTTC.